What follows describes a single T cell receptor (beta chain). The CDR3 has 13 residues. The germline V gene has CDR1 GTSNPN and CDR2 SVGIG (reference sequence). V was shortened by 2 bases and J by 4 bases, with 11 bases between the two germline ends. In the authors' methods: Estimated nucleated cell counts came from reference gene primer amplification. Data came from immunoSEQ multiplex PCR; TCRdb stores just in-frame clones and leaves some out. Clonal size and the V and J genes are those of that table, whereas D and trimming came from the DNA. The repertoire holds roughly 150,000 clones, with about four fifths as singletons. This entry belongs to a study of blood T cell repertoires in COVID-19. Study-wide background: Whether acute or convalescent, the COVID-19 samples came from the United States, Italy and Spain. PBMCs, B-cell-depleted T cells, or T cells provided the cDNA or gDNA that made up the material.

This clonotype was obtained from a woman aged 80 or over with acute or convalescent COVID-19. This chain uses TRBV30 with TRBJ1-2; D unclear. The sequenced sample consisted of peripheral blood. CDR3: CAWSTTSVYGYTF. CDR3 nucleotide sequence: TGTGCCTGGAGTACTACATCCGTCTATGGCTACACCTTC.